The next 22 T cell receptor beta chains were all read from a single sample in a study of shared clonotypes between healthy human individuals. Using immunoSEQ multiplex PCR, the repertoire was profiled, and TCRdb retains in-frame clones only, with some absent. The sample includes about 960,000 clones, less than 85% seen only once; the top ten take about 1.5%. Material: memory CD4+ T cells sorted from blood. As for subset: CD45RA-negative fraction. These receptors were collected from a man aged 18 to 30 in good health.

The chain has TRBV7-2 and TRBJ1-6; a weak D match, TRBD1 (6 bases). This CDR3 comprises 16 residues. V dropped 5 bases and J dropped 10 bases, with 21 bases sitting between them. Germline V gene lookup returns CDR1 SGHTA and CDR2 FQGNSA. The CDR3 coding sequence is TGTGCCAGCAGCACCCGATACGACAGGTCTAACTCACCCCTCCACTTT. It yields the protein CASSTRYDRSNSPLHF.

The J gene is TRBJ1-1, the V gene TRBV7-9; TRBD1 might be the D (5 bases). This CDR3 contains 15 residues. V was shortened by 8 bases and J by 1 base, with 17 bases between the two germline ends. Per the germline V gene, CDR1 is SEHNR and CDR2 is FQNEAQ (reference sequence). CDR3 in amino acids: CASGPPGRANTEAFF. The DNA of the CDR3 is TGTGCCAGCGGCCCCCCAGGGAGGGCGAACACTGAAGCTTTCTTT.

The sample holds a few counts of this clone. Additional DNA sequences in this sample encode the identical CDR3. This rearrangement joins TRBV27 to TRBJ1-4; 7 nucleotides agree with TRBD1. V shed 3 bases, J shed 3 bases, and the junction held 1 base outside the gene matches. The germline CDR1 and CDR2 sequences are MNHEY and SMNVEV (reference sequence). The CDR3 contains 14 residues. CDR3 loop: CASSFGQANEKLFF. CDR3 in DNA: TGTGCCAGCAGTTTCGGACAGGCTAATGAAAAACTGTTTTTT.

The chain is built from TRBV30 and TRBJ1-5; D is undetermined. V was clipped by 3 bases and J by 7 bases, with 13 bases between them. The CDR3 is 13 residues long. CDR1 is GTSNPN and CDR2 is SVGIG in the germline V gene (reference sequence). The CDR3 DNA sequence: TGTGCCTGGAGCGCTGGGCCGCGCCAGCCCCAGCATTTT. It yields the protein CAWSAGPRQPQHF.

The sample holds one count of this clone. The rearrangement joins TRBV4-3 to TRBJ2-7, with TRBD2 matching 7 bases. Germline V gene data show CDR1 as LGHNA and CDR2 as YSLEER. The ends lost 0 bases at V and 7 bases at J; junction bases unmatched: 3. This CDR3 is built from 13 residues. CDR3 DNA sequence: TGCGCCAGCAGCCAAGATTGGCGGGGGGAGCAGTACTTC. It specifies CASSQDWRGEQYF.

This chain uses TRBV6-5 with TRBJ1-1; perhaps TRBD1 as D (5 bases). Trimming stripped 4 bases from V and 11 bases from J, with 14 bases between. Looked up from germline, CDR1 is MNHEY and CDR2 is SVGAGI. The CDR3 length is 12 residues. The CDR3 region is CASSSGGGLAFF. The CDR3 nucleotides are TGTGCCAGCAGTTCCGGCGGGGGGTTGGCTTTCTTT.

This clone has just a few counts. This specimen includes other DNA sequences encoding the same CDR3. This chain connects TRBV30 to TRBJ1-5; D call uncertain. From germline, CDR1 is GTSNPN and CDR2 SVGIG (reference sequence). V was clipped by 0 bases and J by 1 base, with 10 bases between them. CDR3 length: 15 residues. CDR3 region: CAWSVGGYSNQPQHF. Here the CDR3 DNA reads TGTGCCTGGAGTGTGGGAGGGTACAGCAATCAGCCCCAGCATTTT.

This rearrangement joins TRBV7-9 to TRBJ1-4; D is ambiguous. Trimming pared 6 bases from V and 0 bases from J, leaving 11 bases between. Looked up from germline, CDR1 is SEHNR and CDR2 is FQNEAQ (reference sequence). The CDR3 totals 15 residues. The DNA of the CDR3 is TGTGCCAGCAGTCCCTCCGGACCAACTAATGAAAAACTGTTTTTT. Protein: CASSPSGPTNEKLFF.

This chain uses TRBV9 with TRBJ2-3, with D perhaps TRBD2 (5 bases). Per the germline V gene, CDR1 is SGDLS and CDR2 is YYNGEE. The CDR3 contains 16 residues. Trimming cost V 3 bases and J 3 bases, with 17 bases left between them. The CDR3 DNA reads TGTGCCAGCAGCGGCCGCCCCTCTTGGGAGACAGATACGCAGTATTTT. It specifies CASSGRPSWETDTQYF.

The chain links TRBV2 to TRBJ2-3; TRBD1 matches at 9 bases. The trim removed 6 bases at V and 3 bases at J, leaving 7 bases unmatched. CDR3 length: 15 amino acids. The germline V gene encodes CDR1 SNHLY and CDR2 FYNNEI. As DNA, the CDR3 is TGTGCCAGCAGAGCCGACAGGGGGAGGACAGATACGCAGTATTTT. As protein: CASRADRGRTDTQYF.

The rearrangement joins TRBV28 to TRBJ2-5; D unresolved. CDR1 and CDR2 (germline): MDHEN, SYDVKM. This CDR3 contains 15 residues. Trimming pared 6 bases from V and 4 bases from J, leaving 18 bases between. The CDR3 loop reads CASRSQRPKLETQYF. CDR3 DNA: TGTGCCAGCAGGTCGCAGCGCCCTAAATTAGAGACCCAGTACTTC.

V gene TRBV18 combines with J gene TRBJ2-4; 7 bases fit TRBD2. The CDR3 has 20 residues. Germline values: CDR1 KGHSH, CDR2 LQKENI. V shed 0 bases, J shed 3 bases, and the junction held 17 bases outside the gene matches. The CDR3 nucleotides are TGTGCCAGCTCACCACCGGTCGTAGGGAGGGTAGGCGGCAACAAAAACATTCAGTACTTC. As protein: CASSPPVVGRVGGNKNIQYF.

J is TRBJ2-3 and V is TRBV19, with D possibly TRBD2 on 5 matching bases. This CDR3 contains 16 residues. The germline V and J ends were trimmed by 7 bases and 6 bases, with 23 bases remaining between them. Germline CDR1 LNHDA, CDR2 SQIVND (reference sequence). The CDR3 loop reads CASTETALVGVDTQYF. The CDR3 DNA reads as TGTGCCAGTACCGAGACGGCCCTAGTGGGAGTGGATACGCAGTATTTT.

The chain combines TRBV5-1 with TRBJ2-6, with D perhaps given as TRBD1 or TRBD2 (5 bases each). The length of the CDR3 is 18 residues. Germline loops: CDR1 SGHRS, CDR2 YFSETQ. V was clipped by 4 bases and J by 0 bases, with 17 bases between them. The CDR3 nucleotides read TGCGCCAGCAGCCCTAACCCCGGGGCGGTCTCTGGGGCCAACGTCCTGACTTTC. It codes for CASSPNPGAVSGANVLTF.

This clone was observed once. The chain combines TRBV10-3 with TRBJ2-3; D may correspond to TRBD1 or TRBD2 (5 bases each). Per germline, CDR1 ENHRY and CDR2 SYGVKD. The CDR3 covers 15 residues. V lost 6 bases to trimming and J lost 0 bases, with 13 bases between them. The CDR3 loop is CAIRDTEGSTDTQYF. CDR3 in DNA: TGTGCCATCAGAGACACTGAGGGGAGCACAGATACGCAGTATTTT.

CDR3 sequence reads: CASSRAGEYTGELFF. The CDR3 region has the DNA TGCGCCAGCAGCAGGGCTGGGGAGTACACCGGGGAGCTGTTTTTT. The chain is built from TRBV5-1 and TRBJ2-2; a possible D gene is TRBD2 (5 bases). The length of the CDR3 is 15 residues. V was cut by 4 bases and J by 3 bases, with 13 bases left in between. Germline assignment: CDR1 SGHRS and CDR2 YFSETQ.

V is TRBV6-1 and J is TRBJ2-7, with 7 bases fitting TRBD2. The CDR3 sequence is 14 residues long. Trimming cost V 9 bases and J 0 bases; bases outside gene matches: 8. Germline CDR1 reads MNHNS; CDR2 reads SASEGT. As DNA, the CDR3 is TGTGCCAGTGGGGGGGTGAAGAGCTCCTACGAGCAGTACTTC. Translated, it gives CASGGVKSSYEQYF.

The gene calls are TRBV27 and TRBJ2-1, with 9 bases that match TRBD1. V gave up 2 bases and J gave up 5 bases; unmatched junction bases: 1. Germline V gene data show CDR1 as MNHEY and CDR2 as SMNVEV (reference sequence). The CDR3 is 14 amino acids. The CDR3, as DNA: TGTGCCAGCAGTTTAACAGGGGGCCACAATGAGCAGTTCTTC. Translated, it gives CASSLTGGHNEQFF.

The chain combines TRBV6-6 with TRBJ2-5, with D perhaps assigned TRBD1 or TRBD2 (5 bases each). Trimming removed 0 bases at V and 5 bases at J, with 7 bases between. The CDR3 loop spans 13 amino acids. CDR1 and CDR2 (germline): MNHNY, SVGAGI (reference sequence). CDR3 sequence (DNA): TGTGCCAGCAGTTACTCGTGGGGGGAGACCCAGTACTTC. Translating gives CASSYSWGETQYF.

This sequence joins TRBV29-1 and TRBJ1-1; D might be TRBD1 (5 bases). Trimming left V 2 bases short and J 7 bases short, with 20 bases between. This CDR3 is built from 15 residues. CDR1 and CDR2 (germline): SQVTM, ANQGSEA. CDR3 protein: CSVEPRQGRENEAFF. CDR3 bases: TGCAGCGTTGAACCCCGCCAGGGACGGGAGAATGAAGCTTTCTTT.

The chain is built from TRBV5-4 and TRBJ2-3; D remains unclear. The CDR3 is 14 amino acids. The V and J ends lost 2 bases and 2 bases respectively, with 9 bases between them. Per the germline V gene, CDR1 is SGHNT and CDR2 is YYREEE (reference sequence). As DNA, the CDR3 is TGTGCCAGCAGCTTCGACGGAGCCACAGATACGCAGTATTTT. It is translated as CASSFDGATDTQYF.

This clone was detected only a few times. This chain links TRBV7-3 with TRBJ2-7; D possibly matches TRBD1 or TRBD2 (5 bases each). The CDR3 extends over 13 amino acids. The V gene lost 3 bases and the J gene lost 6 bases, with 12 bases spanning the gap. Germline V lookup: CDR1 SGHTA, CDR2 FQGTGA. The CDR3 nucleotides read TGTGCCAGCAGCTTCGGGGCCGACGGCGAGCAGTACTTC. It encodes CASSFGADGEQYF.